The clone carrying this T cell receptor (beta chain) appeared a single time. What it recognizes is unknown. The length of the CDR3 is 16 residues. The V gene's germline CDR1 is MNHEY and CDR2 SMNVEV (reference sequence). Trimming took 0 bases from V and 4 from J, leaving 12 bases between them. Donors in the study were healthy people who gave bone marrow. The data belong to a study of cytomegalovirus exposure and HLA in healthy donors. General study results and limits: Specificity of a few CMV-associated chains for CMV antigens was verified in vitro.

PCR used 60 Vbeta primers and 13 Jbeta primers. Sequencing was performed with immunoSEQ multiplex PCR; in TCRdb, only in-frame clones are kept and a portion is missing. The sample yields approximately 160,000 clones, roughly 80% seen once. The J gene is TRBJ2-2, the V gene TRBV27; TRBD1 is a possible D gene (6 bases). Input material: PBMCs. The receptor was isolated from a human donor in good health. CDR3 bases: TGTGCCAGCAGTTTATCGAACAGGGAGACCACCGGGGAGCTGTTTTTT. This encodes CASSLSNRETTGELFF.